Listed below are T cell receptor beta chains from one sample, sequenced in a study of blood T cells in healthy people across ages. A single record per CDR3 protein comes from TCRdb applying MiXCR to the 5' RACE reads. Of hundreds of thousands of distinct CDR3 sequences in the sample, 55% to 70% were seen once. What was sequenced was blood. All receptors come from a man aged 25-45 years in good health. The CDR3 runs from the conserved cysteine through the conserved F or W. The D gene is left open where the match is weak. Expanded clones are given a class, and other clones once, few, many or no size at all.

j_call: TRBJ2-7
v_call: TRBV10-3
clone_size: .
d_call: .
cdr3_aa: CAISELGGYEQYF
cdr3_nt: TGTGCCATCAGTGAGTTAGGGGGCTACGAGCAGTACTTC

j_call: TRBJ1-2
v_call: TRBV4-2
clone_size: .
d_call: .
cdr3_aa: CASSQDVGANYGYTF
cdr3_nt: TGTGCCAGCAGCCAAGATGTGGGAGCTAACTATGGCTACACCTTC

j_call: TRBJ2-7
v_call: TRBV5-1
clone_size: once
d_call: .
cdr3_aa: CASSLGSDYYEQYF
cdr3_nt: TGCGCCAGCAGCTTGGGTAGCGATTACTACGAGCAGTACTTC

j_call: TRBJ2-1
v_call: TRBV28
clone_size: .
d_call: TRBD2
cdr3_aa: CASISPFQAGVFAQFF
cdr3_nt: TGTGCCAGCATATCCCCCTTTCAAGCGGGAGTATTTGCGCAGTTCTTC

j_call: TRBJ2-1
v_call: TRBV4-2
clone_size: few
d_call: TRBD2
cdr3_aa: CASSLEPSGTYNEQFF
cdr3_nt: TGTGCCAGCAGCCTGGAGCCTAGCGGGACGTACAATGAGCAGTTCTTC

j_call: TRBJ2-3
v_call: TRBV7-2
clone_size: once
d_call: .
cdr3_aa: CASSSRTEGDTQYF
cdr3_nt: TGTGCCAGCAGCTCACGGACTGAGGGGGATACGCAGTATTTT

j_call: TRBJ2-3
v_call: TRBV5-1
clone_size: few
d_call: TRBD2
cdr3_aa: CASEDLAGGDTQYF
cdr3_nt: TGCGCCAGCGAAGACCTAGCGGGAGGAGATACGCAGTATTTT

j_call: TRBJ2-5
v_call: TRBV20-1
clone_size: .
d_call: TRBD2
cdr3_aa: CSAPGLAGGQVETQYF
cdr3_nt: TGCAGTGCTCCTGGACTAGCGGGGGGGCAGGTGGAGACCCAGTACTTC

j_call: TRBJ1-2
v_call: TRBV6-6
clone_size: .
d_call: .
cdr3_aa: CASRSGRDNYGYTF
cdr3_nt: TGTGCCAGCAGGAGCGGACGGGACAACTATGGCTACACCTTC

j_call: TRBJ1-1
v_call: TRBV6-1
clone_size: few
d_call: TRBD1
cdr3_aa: CASSIQGPGTEAFF
cdr3_nt: TGTGCCAGCAGTATACAGGGGCCGGGGACTGAGGCTTTCTTT

j_call: TRBJ2-3
v_call: TRBV12-3/TRBV12-4
clone_size: once
d_call: .
cdr3_aa: CVSSPLNTDTQYF
cdr3_nt: TGTGTCAGCAGTCCACTTAACACAGATACGCAGTATTTT

j_call: TRBJ1-1
v_call: TRBV7-9
clone_size: .
d_call: TRBD1
cdr3_aa: CASSRFGAGGDTEAFF
cdr3_nt: TGTGCCAGCAGCCGATTTGGAGCAGGGGGGGACACTGAAGCTTTCTTT

j_call: TRBJ2-1
v_call: TRBV4-3
clone_size: few
d_call: .
cdr3_aa: CASSQDRGRQTFSSYNEQFF
cdr3_nt: TGCGCCAGCAGCCAAGATAGAGGCAGGCAGACCTTCAGCTCCTACAATGAGCAGTTCTTC

j_call: TRBJ1-5
v_call: TRBV20-1
clone_size: .
d_call: TRBD1
cdr3_aa: CSATLDRGGNQPQHF
cdr3_nt: TGCAGTGCTACACTCGACAGGGGTGGGAATCAGCCCCAGCATTTT

j_call: TRBJ1-6
v_call: TRBV7-3
clone_size: .
d_call: TRBD1
cdr3_aa: CASSSPDRDSPLHF
cdr3_nt: TGTGCCAGCAGCTCTCCCGACAGGGACTCACCCCTCCACTTT

j_call: TRBJ2-1
v_call: TRBV6-6
clone_size: .
d_call: .
cdr3_aa: CASSYSGPEQFF
cdr3_nt: TGTGCCAGCAGTTACTCTGGGCCAGAGCAGTTCTTC

j_call: TRBJ2-3
v_call: TRBV24-1
clone_size: few
d_call: .
cdr3_aa: CATSVALATDTQYF
cdr3_nt: TGTGCCACCAGTGTGGCCTTGGCCACAGATACGCAGTATTTT

j_call: TRBJ2-7
v_call: TRBV24-1
clone_size: .
d_call: .
cdr3_aa: CATSGGTYEQYF
cdr3_nt: TGTGCCACCAGTGGAGGAACCTACGAGCAGTACTTC

j_call: TRBJ2-1
v_call: TRBV7-2
clone_size: .
d_call: TRBD1
cdr3_aa: CASSWAGTGGYNEQFF
cdr3_nt: TGTGCCAGCAGCTGGGCCGGGACAGGGGGGTACAATGAGCAGTTCTTC

j_call: TRBJ1-5
v_call: TRBV6-2/TRBV6-3
clone_size: .
d_call: TRBD1
cdr3_aa: CASSYSTRRTGLNSNQPQHF
cdr3_nt: TGTGCCAGCAGTTACTCCACACGGAGGACAGGGTTGAATAGCAATCAGCCCCAGCATTTT

j_call: TRBJ2-5
v_call: TRBV15
clone_size: few
d_call: .
cdr3_aa: CATSRDLGPQEETQYF
cdr3_nt: TGTGCCACCAGCAGAGATTTAGGACCCCAGGAGGAGACCCAGTACTTC

j_call: TRBJ1-2
v_call: TRBV9
clone_size: .
d_call: .
cdr3_aa: CASSVDSRGYGYTF
cdr3_nt: TGTGCCAGCAGCGTAGACTCGAGGGGATATGGCTACACCTTC

j_call: TRBJ2-3
v_call: TRBV7-9
clone_size: .
d_call: .
cdr3_aa: CASSQSRDRITDTQYF
cdr3_nt: TGTGCCAGCAGTCAATCGCGGGACAGAATCACAGATACGCAGTATTTT

j_call: TRBJ1-2
v_call: TRBV7-9
clone_size: .
d_call: .
cdr3_aa: CASSPTLGLSSARGYTF
cdr3_nt: TGTGCCAGCTCCCCGACGTTGGGGCTGAGTTCGGCGCGAGGCTACACCTTC

j_call: TRBJ2-5
v_call: TRBV7-9
clone_size: few
d_call: .
cdr3_aa: CASSLGRGTGETQYF
cdr3_nt: TGTGCCAGCAGCTTAGGGAGGGGGACCGGAGAGACCCAGTACTTC